One and the same sample provided the 32 T cell receptor beta chains below, sequenced in a study of kidney transplant recipient with SARS-CoV-2 infection. From the reads, TCRdb called clonotypes with MiXCR, one entry per CDR3 protein. Of 200,000 to 300,000 distinct CDR3 sequences listed, more than 25% are singletons. The specimen comprised a blood sample, sampled at baseline and between days 110 and 120 from a kidney transplant recipient. The origin of the receptors is a male patient younger than 45 who had COVID-19 and was a kidney transplant recipient. Some T cells could come from the graft donor.

This clonotype was counted many times. This sequence joins TRBV8-2 and TRBJ2-6. TRBV8-2 is an annotated pseudogene. CDR3 length equals 17 residues. CDR3 nucleotide sequence: TGTGGCAGACGTCAGAGGATAACACAAAGTCGGGCCAACGTCCTGACTTTC. This encodes CGRRQRITQSRANVLTF.

Details on this clonotype: Being one base from a much bigger clone, this may be a read error. The chain uses TRBV5-4 and TRBJ1-2; D call uncertain. The germline V gene encodes CDR1 SGHNT and CDR2 YYREEE (reference sequence). This CDR3 has 16 residues. Between the trimmed V and J ends, which lost 7 bases and 4 bases, there was a span of 23 bases. The CDR3 reads CASLTHAPGKTYGYTF. The CDR3 DNA reads as TGTGCCAGCCTGACACACGCACCAGGAAAGACCTATGGCTACACCTTC. The complete variable domain, with remaining parts taken from reference TRBV5-4 and TRBJ1-2, reads ETGVTQSPTHLIKTRGQQVTLRCSSQSGHNTVSWYQQALGQGPQFIFQYYREEENGRGNFPPRFSGLQFPNYSSELNVNALELDDSALYLCASLTHAPGKTYGYTFGSGTRLTVV.

This clonotype appeared once. With a much larger clone just one base away, this may be a read error. V is TRBV20-1 and J is TRBJ1-3; D unclear. Germline CDR1 DFQATT, CDR2 SNEGSKA (reference sequence). CDR3 length: 11 residues. Deletions cut 6 bases from V and 0 bases from J, with 3 bases between. The CDR3, as DNA: TGCAGTGCGTACTCTGGAAACACCATATATTTT. It codes for CSAYSGNTIYF.

This clonotype appeared many times. This rearrangement joins TRBV7-8 to TRBJ1-5; D might be TRBD1 (6 bases). The CDR3 is made up of 15 amino acids. V was trimmed by 4 bases and J by 4 bases, leaving 14 bases between them. CDR1 and CDR2 (germline): SGHVS, FQNEAQ. As DNA, the CDR3 is TGTGCCAGCAGCTCCCCGACAGGAGAAAATCAGCCCCAGCATTTT. Translating gives CASSSPTGENQPQHF.

This clonotype has at least ten counts. V and J are TRBV4-1 and TRBJ2-1, with 10 bases that match TRBD2. Germline trimming cut 7 bases from V and 0 bases from J; bases unmatched to any gene: 6. The CDR3 runs to 16 residues. Germline V lookup: CDR1 MGHRA, CDR2 YSYEKL. The CDR3 bases are TGCGCCAGCACCGTCTCTAGCGGGAGCTCCTACAATGAGCAGTTCTTC. This sequence encodes CASTVSSGSSYNEQFF.

This clonotype was seen many times. The CDR3: CASSAGLAANYEQYF. The CDR3 nucleotides are TGTGCCAGCAGCGCGGGACTAGCGGCAAACTACGAGCAGTACTTC. This chain links TRBV9 with TRBJ2-7, with 11 bases fitting TRBD2. Unmatched junction bases numbered 5, after V lost 3 bases and J lost 3 bases. Germline CDR1 and CDR2: SGDLS and YYNGEE. The CDR3 consists of 15 residues.

This clonotype has a count of ten or more. CDR3 sequence: CASSSRTLSNQPQHF. The CDR3 bases are TGTGCCAGCAGCTCCCGGACACTTAGCAATCAGCCCCAGCATTTT. The V gene is TRBV6-2 or TRBV6-3, the J gene TRBJ1-5, with D perhaps matching TRBD1 (5 bases). V gave up 6 bases and J gave up 0 bases, with 12 bases separating them. Germline CDR1 is MNHEY and CDR2 is SVGEGT. The CDR3 has 15 residues.

This clonotype was counted many times. The chain carries TRBV7-2 and TRBJ1-2, with no clear D. The V gene lost 5 bases and the J gene lost 4 bases, with 23 bases spanning the gap. The CDR3 runs to 17 residues. Germline V gene sequence: CDR1 SGHTA, CDR2 FQGNSA. CDR3 nucleotide sequence: TGTGCCAGCAGCAGATGTCCCAGAGACGGAAAGACCTATGGCTACACCTTC. Amino acids: CASSRCPRDGKTYGYTF.

This clonotype was picked up many times. The chain uses TRBV3-1 and TRBJ1-3; D uncertain. Between the trimmed V and J ends, which lost 3 bases and 0 bases, there was a span of 6 bases. Germline CDR1 reads LGHDT; CDR2 reads YNNKEL (reference sequence). The CDR3 length is 14 residues. CDR3 in DNA: TGTGCCAGCAGCCAGGAGAGCTCTGGAAACACCATATATTTT. Translation: CASSQESSGNTIYF.

For this clonotype: A much bigger clone sits one base away, suggesting this may be a read error. The chain joins TRBV5-1 to TRBJ2-2; TRBD2 agrees at 8 bases. The germline V gene has CDR1 SGHRS and CDR2 YFSETQ. The CDR3 extends over 15 amino acids. The ends lost 10 bases at V and 6 bases at J; junction bases unmatched: 14. CDR3 residues: CAGKAGGPLAGELFF. The CDR3 nucleotides read TGCGCCGGCAAGGCGGGAGGACCACTCGCCGGGGAGCTGTTTTTT.

This clonotype was found many times. The chain recombines TRBV7-9 with TRBJ2-2, with D perhaps TRBD1 or TRBD2 (6 bases each). This CDR3 spans 15 amino acids. Germline assignment: CDR1 SEHNR and CDR2 FQNEAQ (reference sequence). The V end lost 5 bases, the J end lost 2 bases, and 12 bases lay between the germline ends. The CDR3 DNA is TGTGCCAGCAGCCTGACGGGGGCTAACACCGGGGAGCTGTTTTTT. Translated: CASSLTGANTGELFF.

A remark on this clonotype: A much bigger clone sits one base away, suggesting this may be a read error. V and J are TRBV3-1 and TRBJ2-2, with D possibly TRBD1 on 6 matching bases. CDR1 is LGHDT and CDR2 is YNNKEL in the germline V gene (reference sequence). The CDR3 loop spans 15 amino acids. CDR3 amino acids: CASSQPGQNTGELLF. The CDR3 region has the DNA TGTGCCAGCAGCCAACCCGGACAGAACACCGGGGAGCTGCTTTTT.

Regarding this clonotype: A much larger clone is a single base away; this may be a read error. The rearrangement links TRBV12-3 or TRBV12-4 to TRBJ1-2; D remains ambiguous. This CDR3 region has 17 residues. The CDR3 region has the DNA TGTGCCGGCAGTCGAGCCCGCACAGCAGGAAAGACCTATGGCTACACCTTC. As protein: CAGSRARTAGKTYGYTF.

To note about this clonotype: Just one base apart from a much larger clone, this may be a read error. The chain couples TRBV9 to TRBJ2-5; 10 nucleotides agree with TRBD2. CDR1 is SGDLS and CDR2 is YYNGEE in the germline V gene. The V segment lost 5 bases and the J segment 2 bases; nucleotides outside the gene matches: 6. The CDR3 spans 15 residues. The CDR3: CASRFGLAVQETQYF. The CDR3 DNA follows: TGTGCCAGCAGATTCGGACTAGCGGTACAAGAGACCCAGTACTTC.

Note on this clonotype: A read error may be the cause here, since a much bigger clone is one base away. The chain uses TRBV3-1 and TRBJ2-5, with D unclear. CDR1 is LGHDT and CDR2 is YNNKEL in the germline V gene (reference sequence). CDR3 length: 17 amino acids. CDR3 in amino acids: CAGSVWNPISFSETQYF. In nucleotides, the CDR3 is TGTGCCGGCAGCGTATGGAATCCCATTTCTTTCTCTGAGACCCAGTACTTC.

The chain carries TRBV16 and TRBJ1-2; D is undetermined. V was pared by 5 bases and J by 4 bases, with 23 bases between. Germline CDR1 KGHSY, CDR2 FQNENV. The CDR3 length is 17 residues. The CDR3 sequence is CASSFSMVVRKTYGYTF. The CDR3 coding sequence is TGTGCCAGCAGCTTTTCGATGGTCGTTAGAAAGACCTATGGCTACACCTTC.

This rearrangement joins TRBV10-1 to TRBJ1-2; D is ambiguous. Looked up from germline, CDR1 is WNHNN and CDR2 is SYGVQD (reference sequence). The CDR3 sequence is 17 residues long. Trimming took off 5 bases at V and 4 bases at J, with 23 bases between the two ends. The CDR3 bases are TGCGCCAGCAGTTCAACCCGAAGATCGCGAAAGACCTATGGCTACACCTTC. Encoded protein: CASSSTRRSRKTYGYTF.

Concerning this clonotype itself: With a much larger clone just one base away, this may be a read error. The rearrangement links TRBV6-5 to TRBJ2-2; 7 bases map to TRBD1. The CDR3 is 16 amino acids. Germline V gives CDR1 MNHEY, CDR2 SVGAGI. DNA for the CDR3: TGTGCCGGCAGTTACAGGGGAAGACAGAACACCGGGGAGCTGTTTTTT. This codes for CAGSYRGRQNTGELFF.

The genes are TRBV5-1 and TRBJ2-1; 11 bases fit TRBD2. The CDR3 runs 18 residues. Germline V lookup: CDR1 SGHRS, CDR2 YFSETQ. V was clipped by 0 bases and J by 0 bases; unmatched bases: 5. The CDR3, as DNA: TGCGCCAGCAGCTTGGGACTAGCGGGACAAAGCTCCTACAATGAGCAGTTCTTC. Amino acids: CASSLGLAGQSSYNEQFF.

In regard to this clonotype: Being one base from a much bigger clone, this may be a read error. The chain is built from TRBV10-2 and TRBJ1-2; D is uncertain. This CDR3 is built from 13 residues. The germline CDR1 and CDR2 sequences are WSHSY and SAAADI. The CDR3 protein is CAGSDNSVYGYTF. The CDR3, as DNA: TGCGCCGGCAGTGACAACTCGGTCTATGGCTACACCTTC.

In regard to this clonotype: This may come from a read error, since a much larger clone is one base off. This chain links TRBV19 with TRBJ1-6; D is ambiguous. The CDR3 consists of 17 residues. The V gene lost 7 bases and the J gene lost 0 bases, with 16 bases spanning the gap. Germline CDR1 and CDR2: LNHDA and SQIVND (reference sequence). CDR3 sequence: CASTYTEVSSYNSPLHF. DNA for the CDR3: TGTGCCAGTACCTATACAGAGGTCAGCTCCTATAATTCACCCCTCCACTTT.

This clonotype was found many times. This chain links TRBV5-4 with TRBJ2-3, with TRBD2 matching 10 bases. V lost 5 bases to trimming and J lost 2 bases; unmatched junction nucleotides: 8. CDR3 size: 16 residues. From germline, CDR1 is SGHNT and CDR2 YYREEE (reference sequence). The CDR3 region is CASRAGGQVPTDTQYF. The CDR3 nucleotides are TGTGCCAGCAGAGCGGGGGGGCAAGTACCCACAGATACGCAGTATTTT.

To note about this clonotype: This may come from a read error, since a much larger clone is one base off. This chain uses TRBV11-2 with TRBJ1-2; D is unclear. The CDR3 length is 17 residues. Germline lookup yields CDR1 SGHAT and CDR2 FQNNGV. V gave up 5 bases and J gave up 4 bases, with 23 bases separating them. CDR3 in amino acids: CASSTRQTNRKTYGYTF. CDR3 nucleotides: TGTGCCAGCAGCACACGGCAAACAAACAGAAAGACCTATGGCTACACCTTC.

V gene TRBV20-1 combines with J gene TRBJ2-1, with D possibly being TRBD1 (5 bases). Trimming stripped 6 bases from V and 8 bases from J, with 17 bases between. Looked up from germline, CDR1 is DFQATT and CDR2 is SNEGSKA (reference sequence). The length of the CDR3 is 13 residues. CDR3 in amino acids: CSAWGPIVDEQFF. CDR3 nucleotides: TGCAGTGCGTGGGGCCCTATAGTGGATGAGCAGTTCTTC.

The rearrangement joins TRBV19 to TRBJ2-1; 10 nucleotides match TRBD2. V lost 3 bases and J lost 1; bases outside the gene matches: 12. Germline V gives CDR1 LNHDA, CDR2 SQIVND (reference sequence). The CDR3 loop spans 19 amino acids. This CDR3 is CASSMFGLAEGRSYNEQFF. CDR3 sequence (DNA): TGTGCCAGTAGTATGTTCGGACTAGCGGAAGGAAGATCCTACAATGAGCAGTTCTTC. Variable domain in full (rest from reference TRBV19 and TRBJ2-1): DGGITQSPKYLFRKEGQNVTLSCEQNLNHDAMYWYRQDPGQGLRLIYYSQIVNDFQKGDIAEGYSVSREKKESFPLTVTSAQKNPTAFYLCASSMFGLAEGRSYNEQFFGPGTRLTVL.

The chain recombines TRBV6-5 with TRBJ1-1; D is ambiguous. Germline V gene lookup returns CDR1 MNHEY and CDR2 SVGAGI. Trimming stripped 3 bases from V and 1 base from J, with 9 bases between. This CDR3 has 14 amino acids. The CDR3 region has the DNA TGTGCCAGCAGTTATAGGAAGAGGAACACTGAAGCTTTCTTT. Residues: CASSYRKRNTEAFF.

This clonotype was detected ten times or more. The chain uses TRBV6-5 and TRBJ2-7; D unresolved. CDR1 and CDR2 (germline): MNHEY, SVGAGI. This CDR3 contains 15 residues. V was clipped by 4 bases and J by 4 bases, with 17 bases between them. CDR3 bases: TGTGCCAGCAGTTCCTTTTCGTTCGGTCTTTACGAGCAGTACTTC. The encoded protein is CASSSFSFGLYEQYF.

This clonotype has at least ten counts. The chain uses TRBV5-4 and TRBJ2-1; D possibly corresponds to TRBD1 (5 bases). V was clipped by 7 bases and J by 8 bases, with 10 bases between them. Germline-derived CDR1 and CDR2 are SGHNT and YYREEE (reference sequence). The CDR3 is 11 residues long. CDR3 coding DNA: TGTGCCAGCTCCCAGGGCTATGAGCAGTTCTTC. Its translation is CASSQGYEQFF.

A word on this clonotype: A read error may produce the germline difference seen at one junction end. V is TRBV20-1 and J is TRBJ2-1; D is perhaps TRBD1 or TRBD2 (5 bases each). This CDR3 contains 13 residues. Germline CDR1 DFQATT, CDR2 SNEGSKA (reference sequence). CDR3 sequence: CSAVGRSYNEQSF. The CDR3 nucleotides read TGCAGTGCGGTGGGACGCTCCTACAATGAGCAGTCCTTC.

This clonotype was recorded many times. J is TRBJ2-5 and V is TRBV3-1, with D hard to call. Germline V lookup: CDR1 LGHDT, CDR2 YNNKEL (reference sequence). V shed 5 bases and J shed 5 bases, with 24 bases lying between them. The CDR3 is made up of 17 amino acids. CDR3 sequence reads: CASSCVYPISFSETQYF. For the CDR3, the DNA is TGTGCCAGCAGCTGTGTCTATCCCATTTCTTTCTCTGAGACCCAGTACTTC.

The chain has TRBV3-1 and TRBJ1-1; D gene ambiguous. V lost 8 bases and J lost 4, with 26 bases in between. CDR1 and CDR2 (germline): LGHDT, YNNKEL (reference sequence). There are 17 residues in the CDR3. CDR3 nucleotides: TGTGCCAGCGGCAATCTATATCCCGTTTCAATTCGCACTGAAGCTTTCTTT. It yields the protein CASGNLYPVSIRTEAFF.

The table lists this clonotype with many counts. V and J are TRBV12-3 or TRBV12-4 and TRBJ2-7; weak D call: TRBD1 (5 bases). CDR3 size: 12 residues. The V end lost 5 bases, the J end lost 3 bases, and 8 bases lay between the germline ends. The CDR3 DNA sequence: TGTGCCAGCAGTAGGGGCATCTACGAGCAGTACTTC. Translation: CASSRGIYEQYF.